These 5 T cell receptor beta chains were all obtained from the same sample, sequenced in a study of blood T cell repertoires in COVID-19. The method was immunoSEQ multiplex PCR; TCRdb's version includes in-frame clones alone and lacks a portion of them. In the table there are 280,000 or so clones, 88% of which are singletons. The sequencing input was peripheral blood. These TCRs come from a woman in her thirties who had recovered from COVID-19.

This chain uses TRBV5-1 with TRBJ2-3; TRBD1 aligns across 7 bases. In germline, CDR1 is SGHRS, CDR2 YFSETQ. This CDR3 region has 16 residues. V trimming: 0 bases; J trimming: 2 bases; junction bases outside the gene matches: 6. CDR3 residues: CASSLGDSSLTDTQYF. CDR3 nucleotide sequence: TGCGCCAGCAGCTTGGGGGACAGTTCCCTCACAGATACGCAGTATTTT.

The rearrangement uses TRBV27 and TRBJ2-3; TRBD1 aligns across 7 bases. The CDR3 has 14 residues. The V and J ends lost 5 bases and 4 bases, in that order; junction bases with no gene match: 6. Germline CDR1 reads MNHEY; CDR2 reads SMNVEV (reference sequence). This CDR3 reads CASSLQQGADTQYF. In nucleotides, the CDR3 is TGTGCCAGCAGTCTCCAGCAGGGGGCAGATACGCAGTATTTT.

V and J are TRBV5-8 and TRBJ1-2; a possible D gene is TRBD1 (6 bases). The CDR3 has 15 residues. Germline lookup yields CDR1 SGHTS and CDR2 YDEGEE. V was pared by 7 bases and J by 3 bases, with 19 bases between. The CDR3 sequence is CASRRQALPDYGYTF. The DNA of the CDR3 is TGTGCCAGCCGAAGACAGGCCCTGCCTGACTATGGCTACACCTTC.

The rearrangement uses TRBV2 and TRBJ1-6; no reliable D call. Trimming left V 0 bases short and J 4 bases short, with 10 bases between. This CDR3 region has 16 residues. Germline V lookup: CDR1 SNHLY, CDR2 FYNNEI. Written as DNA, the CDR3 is TGTGCCAGCAGTGAAGCCAGCCAGGTTTATAATTCACCCCTCCACTTT. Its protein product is CASSEASQVYNSPLHF.

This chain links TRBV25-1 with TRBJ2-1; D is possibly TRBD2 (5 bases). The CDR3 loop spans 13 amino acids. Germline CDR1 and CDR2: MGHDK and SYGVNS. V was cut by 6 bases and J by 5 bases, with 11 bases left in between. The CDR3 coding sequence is TGTGCCAGCAGAGGGCTAGCAAACAATGAGCAGTTCTTC. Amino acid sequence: CASRGLANNEQFF. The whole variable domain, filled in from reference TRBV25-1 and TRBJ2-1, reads EADIYQTPRYLVIGTGKKITLECSQTMGHDKMYWYQQDPGMELHLIHYSYGVNSTEKGDLSSESTVSRIRTEHFPLTLESARPSHTSQYLCASRGLANNEQFFGPGTRLTVL.